Presented here are 30 T cell receptor beta chains from one specimen sequenced in a study of human T cells and chemical hapten exposure. Time point of the sample: pre-sensitization, week 0. Treatment here: therapeutic diphenylcyclopropenone sensitization with weekly scalp DPC. One entry per CDR3 protein, called by TCRdb with MiXCR from the RACE reads. The sample has about 87,000 distinct CDR3 sequences; nearly 10% are singletons. Sample: whole blood, taken in connection with sensitization to the hapten diphenylcyclopropenone (DPC). The receptors were gathered from a woman aged 40 to 50 with alopecia areata. Some clones in this sample may be carry-over from other donors' samples.

This clonotype was seen ten or more times. The chain combines TRBV28 with TRBJ2-5; TRBD2 matches at 7 bases. V was pared by 6 bases and J by 5 bases, with 6 bases of the junction left unmatched. Per germline, CDR1 MDHEN and CDR2 SYDVKM. This CDR3 has 13 residues. CDR3 in DNA: TGTGCCAGCAGCCCAAGCGGGGTTGAGACCCAGTACTTC. Its translation: CASSPSGVETQYF.

The V call is TRBV25-1, the J call TRBJ1-1; possible D gene TRBD1, 6 bases. V was clipped by 1 base and J by 4 bases, with 13 bases between them. The V gene's germline CDR1 is MGHDK and CDR2 SYGVNS. CDR3 size: 15 residues. The CDR3 sequence is CASSESGRGGTEAFF. CDR3 bases: TGTGCCAGCAGTGAATCCGGCAGGGGTGGCACTGAAGCTTTCTTT.

The chain uses TRBV7-2 and TRBJ2-7; 8 bases align to TRBD1. The V segment lost 5 bases and the J segment 7 bases; nucleotides outside the gene matches: 7. CDR1 is SGHTA and CDR2 is FQGNSA in the germline V gene. The CDR3 has 13 amino acids. DNA of the CDR3: TGTGCCAGCAGCCGGGACAGGAGTGGTGAGCAGTACTTC. Amino acids: CASSRDRSGEQYF.

Many counts were recorded for this clonotype. The genes are TRBV7-2 and TRBJ2-5, with TRBD2 identical over 8 bases. The CDR3 covers 14 residues. CDR1 SGHTA and CDR2 FQGNSA come from the germline V gene. V lost 3 bases, J lost 3 bases, and 3 bases stayed unmatched. CDR3 coding DNA: TGTGCCAGCAGCTTGGCGGGGGGCAAAGAGACCCAGTACTTC. This translates into CASSLAGGKETQYF.

This clonotype was seen a few times. CDR3 amino acids: CASRGVSSGANVLTF. CDR3 bases: TGCGCCAGCAGGGGTGTGAGCTCTGGGGCCAACGTCCTGACTTTC. The chain carries TRBV5-1 and TRBJ2-6; D call uncertain. This CDR3 comprises 15 residues. Trimming shortened V by 5 bases and J by 0 bases, and 9 bases separated the two germline ends. Per germline, CDR1 SGHRS and CDR2 YFSETQ.

V is TRBV4-1 and J is TRBJ1-2; TRBD1 is a possible D gene (5 bases). Germline loops: CDR1 MGHRA, CDR2 YSYEKL. The CDR3 has 15 residues. V dropped 0 bases and J dropped 4 bases, with 12 bases sitting between them. CDR3 residues: CASSQDAGGSYGYTF. Here the CDR3 DNA reads TGCGCCAGCAGCCAAGACGCGGGGGGGAGCTATGGCTACACCTTC.

The chain couples TRBV2 to TRBJ1-1, with a weak D call TRBD1 (6 bases). Germline assignment: CDR1 SNHLY and CDR2 FYNNEI. The germline V and J ends were trimmed by 7 bases and 5 bases, with 17 bases remaining between them. The CDR3 contains 14 residues. As DNA, the CDR3 is TGTGCCAGCACCGAGCAGGGGACGAGGACTGAAGCTTTCTTT. It codes for CASTEQGTRTEAFF.

This clonotype was counted only a few times. The V gene is TRBV10-3, the J gene TRBJ2-3; TRBD2 matches 12 bases. CDR1 and CDR2 (germline): ENHRY, SYGVKD. V gave up 9 bases and J gave up 4 bases; unmatched junction bases: 5. The CDR3 consists of 14 residues. This CDR3 reads CAIGLAGTADTQYF. DNA for the CDR3: TGTGCCATAGGACTAGCGGGGACCGCAGATACGCAGTATTTT.

The chain uses TRBV19 and TRBJ1-6; 7 nucleotides agree with TRBD1. V dropped 7 bases and J dropped 9; count of bases not matched to a gene: 12. From germline, CDR1 is LNHDA and CDR2 SQIVND (reference sequence). CDR3 size: 15 residues. CDR3: CASTQQGINGSPLHF. CDR3 in DNA: TGTGCCAGTACTCAACAGGGGATCAATGGTTCACCCCTCCACTTT.

The chain recombines TRBV12-3 or TRBV12-4 with TRBJ1-4, with TRBD1 matching over 8 bases. J gave up 2 bases and V 4 bases, and 3 bases lay outside the gene matches. The CDR3 spans 15 residues. In DNA, the CDR3 is TGTGCCAGCAGTTCGCGACAGGGGACTAATGAAAAACTGTTTTTT. Amino acids: CASSSRQGTNEKLFF.

This clonotype was seen repeatedly, ten times or more. The chain combines TRBV6-5 with TRBJ2-3; 7 bases match TRBD1. The CDR3 runs to 14 residues. Germline CDR1 is MNHEY and CDR2 is SVGAGI. The ends lost 5 bases at V and 1 base at J; junction bases unmatched: 3. This chain's CDR3 is CASSRDSRTDTQYF. DNA of the CDR3: TGTGCCAGCAGTCGGGACAGTCGCACAGATACGCAGTATTTT.

The rearrangement joins TRBV18 to TRBJ1-6, with a possible D match to TRBD1 (6 bases). Germline V gene lookup returns CDR1 KGHSH and CDR2 LQKENI. The V and J ends lost 3 bases and 7 bases respectively, with 10 bases between them. The CDR3 sequence is 14 residues long. CDR3 nucleotides: TGTGCCAGCTCACCGCGGGGGCACAATTCACCCCTCCACTTT. Its protein is CASSPRGHNSPLHF. The whole variable domain, remainder taken from reference TRBV18 and TRBJ1-6, is NAGVMQNPRHLVRRRGQEARLRCSPMKGHSHVYWYRQLPEEGLKFMVYLQKENIIDESGMPKERFSAEFPKEGPSILRIQQVVRGDSAAYFCASSPRGHNSPLHFGNGTRLTVT.

This clonotype was observed at least ten times. The V and J genes are TRBV12-3 or TRBV12-4 and TRBJ2-7, with 8 nucleotides matching TRBD2. V was pared by 4 bases and J by 2 bases, with 13 bases of the junction left unmatched. The CDR3 contains 17 residues. CDR3 in amino acids: CASSSAGGSEKPYEQYF. CDR3 bases: TGTGCCAGCAGTTCGGCGGGGGGTAGTGAGAAGCCCTACGAGCAGTACTTC.

V and J are TRBV6-6 and TRBJ2-4, with D unresolved. The CDR3 is 13 residues long. Between the trimmed V and J ends, which lost 4 bases and 7 bases, there was a span of 11 bases. CDR1 is MNHNY and CDR2 is SVGAGI in the germline V gene (reference sequence). CDR3 nucleotides: TGTGCCAGCAGTTCGGGTAGCATGAACATTCAGTACTTC. Translated, it gives CASSSGSMNIQYF.

This chain uses TRBV7-2 with TRBJ2-7; 7 bases are a match to TRBD1. This CDR3 region has 14 residues. The V gene end was trimmed by 5 bases and the J gene end by 2 bases; junction bases not matched to a gene: 6. Per germline, CDR1 SGHTA and CDR2 FQGNSA. CDR3 DNA: TGTGCCAGCAGCCCCATACAGGGGACCTACGAGCAGTACTTC. This translates into CASSPIQGTYEQYF.

This clonotype was recorded many times. The chain is built from TRBV5-6 and TRBJ2-3; tentatively, D is TRBD1 or TRBD2 (5 bases each). V lost 3 bases to trimming and J lost 0 bases, with 14 bases between them. Germline loops: CDR1 SGHDT, CDR2 YYEEEE. This CDR3 has 16 residues. DNA of the CDR3: TGTGCCAGCAGCTCAAATGGGGACGGTAGCACAGATACGCAGTATTTT. Protein product: CASSSNGDGSTDTQYF.

This clonotype was recorded a few times. V usage is TRBV6-2 or TRBV6-3 and J usage is TRBJ2-2, with 8 bases fitting TRBD2. The CDR3 contains 16 residues. V lost 3 bases, J lost 0 bases, and 3 bases stayed unmatched. Germline loops: CDR1 MNHEY, CDR2 SVGEGT. The CDR3, as DNA: TGTGCCAGCAGTTATGGTAGCGGGACGAACACCGGGGAGCTGTTTTTT. The encoded protein is CASSYGSGTNTGELFF.

V is TRBV11-2 and J is TRBJ1-3, with D tentatively TRBD1 (5 bases). This CDR3 contains 15 residues. Germline CDR1 SGHAT, CDR2 FQNNGV. V was trimmed by 4 bases and J by 2 bases, leaving 12 bases between them. For the CDR3, the DNA is TGTGCCAGCAGCTGGGTGACGGGGGCTGGAAACACCATATATTTT. Amino acids: CASSWVTGAGNTIYF.

V gene TRBV3-1 combines with J gene TRBJ1-2, with TRBD1 identical over 8 bases. Germline lookup yields CDR1 LGHDT and CDR2 YNNKEL (reference sequence). CDR3 length equals 12 residues. The J segment lost 13 bases and the V segment lost 0 bases, leaving 4 bases of the junction unmatched. The CDR3 sequence is CASSQETGEGTF. DNA for the CDR3: TGTGCCAGCAGCCAAGAGACAGGGGAGGGCACCTTC.

The V and J genes are TRBV6-5 and TRBJ2-3; 7 bases align to TRBD2. The germline V gene has CDR1 MNHEY and CDR2 SVGAGI. The CDR3 is made up of 15 amino acids. The V and J ends lost 5 bases and 2 bases, in that order; junction bases with no gene match: 7. DNA for the CDR3: TGTGCCAGCAGTCGGAGCGGGGTTCCCACAGATACGCAGTATTTT. Translation gives CASSRSGVPTDTQYF.

This clonotype was observed a few times. The chain couples TRBV29-1 to TRBJ2-1, with 7 nucleotides matching TRBD2. The CDR3 loop spans 15 amino acids. V lost 8 bases to trimming and J lost 1 base; unmatched junction nucleotides: 11. Germline CDR1 and CDR2: SQVTM and ANQGSEA. The DNA for the CDR3 is TGCAGCCTGGGAGGGCGAGTCAATTCCTACAATGAGCAGTTCTTC. Translated: CSLGGRVNSYNEQFF.

DNA for the CDR3: TGCAGCGTTTTCCCTAGCGGAAGCACAGATACGCAGTATTTT. It specifies CSVFPSGSTDTQYF. The gene calls are TRBV29-1 and TRBJ2-3; 7 positions match TRBD2. With 5 bases clipped from V and 0 bases from J, the junction kept 5 bases outside the gene matches. The germline gives CDR1 SQVTM, CDR2 ANQGSEA. There are 14 residues in the CDR3.

The sample holds many counts of this clonotype. This rearrangement joins TRBV27 to TRBJ1-2; D may be TRBD1 (6 bases). V lost 5 bases to trimming and J lost 8 bases, with 15 bases between them. The CDR3 is 13 residues long. Germline CDR1 is MNHEY and CDR2 is SMNVEV (reference sequence). This chain's CDR3 is CASSAQDSKGYTF. Written as DNA, the CDR3 is TGTGCCAGCAGTGCCCAGGACAGTAAAGGCTACACCTTC.

The chain joins TRBV7-9 to TRBJ2-3; D might be TRBD2 (6 bases). The germline V gene has CDR1 SEHNR and CDR2 FQNEAQ (reference sequence). This CDR3 contains 12 residues. The V gene lost 10 bases and the J gene lost 7 bases, with 15 bases spanning the gap. This CDR3 is CATYAGMNTQYF. The CDR3 region has the DNA TGTGCCACCTACGCGGGGATGAATACGCAGTATTTT.

This clonotype was seen at least ten times. The chain employs TRBV30 and TRBJ1-2; D perhaps matches TRBD1 (6 bases). The CDR3 runs to 13 residues. Trimming pared 5 bases from V and 2 bases from J, leaving 12 bases between. Per the germline V gene, CDR1 is GTSNPN and CDR2 is SVGIG (reference sequence). Here the CDR3 reads CAWGGDINYGYTF. The CDR3 DNA reads as TGTGCCTGGGGGGGGGACATCAACTATGGCTACACCTTC.

The chain links TRBV5-4 to TRBJ2-7; TRBD1 is a possible D gene (6 bases). The CDR3 covers 16 residues. The V end lost 0 bases, the J end lost 2 bases, and 15 bases lay between the germline ends. Germline V gene data show CDR1 as SGHNT and CDR2 as YYREEE (reference sequence). DNA of the CDR3: TGTGCCAGCAGCTTGGGGGGCCAACAGGGAGCCTACGAGCAGTACTTC. Translating it yields CASSLGGQQGAYEQYF.

This clonotype has only a few counts. The chain combines TRBV9 with TRBJ2-2, with D possibly being TRBD1 or TRBD2 (5 bases each). Germline V lookup: CDR1 SGDLS, CDR2 YYNGEE. Trimming took 7 bases from V and 2 from J, leaving 9 bases between them. The CDR3 totals 13 residues. The CDR3 region is CASGTANTGELFF. The CDR3 nucleotides read TGTGCCAGCGGGACGGCTAACACCGGGGAGCTGTTTTTT. Using reference TRBV9 and TRBJ2-2 for the parts outside the CDR3, the full variable domain is DSGVTQTPKHLITATGQRVTLRCSPRSGDLSVYWYQQSLDQGLQFLIQYYNGEERAKGNILERFSAQQFPDLHSELNLSSLELGDSALYFCASGTANTGELFFGEGSRLTVL.

This clonotype came up many times. This CDR3 reads CASSLRQEPGANVLTF. CDR3 DNA: TGTGCCAGCAGCTTGCGACAGGAACCTGGGGCCAACGTCCTGACTTTC. The gene calls are TRBV7-8 and TRBJ2-6; TRBD1 might be the D (6 bases). V was clipped by 3 bases and J by 2 bases, with 11 bases between them. The CDR3 spans 16 residues. CDR1 is SGHVS, CDR2 FQNEAQ, per germline.

This clonotype came up many times. V gene TRBV12-3 or TRBV12-4 combines with J gene TRBJ2-6; D might be TRBD1 (6 bases). Trimming cost V 4 bases and J 4 bases, with 14 bases left between them. This CDR3 has 16 residues. CDR3 region: CASSSTGLAGANVLTF. DNA of the CDR3: TGTGCCAGCAGTTCTACAGGGCTGGCAGGGGCCAACGTCCTGACTTTC.

The chain joins TRBV6-1 to TRBJ2-1, with TRBD1 identical over 9 bases. Germline CDR1 reads MNHNS; CDR2 reads SASEGT. Unmatched junction bases numbered 12, after V lost 8 bases and J lost 7 bases. The CDR3 runs 15 residues. CDR3 protein: CASLLRDRDLNEQFF. CDR3 bases: TGTGCCAGCCTCCTCCGGGACAGGGATTTGAATGAGCAGTTCTTC.